Below are 19 T cell receptor beta chains sequenced from a single sample in a study of cytomegalovirus exposure and HLA in healthy donors (dated by TCRdb to about 2017). Receptor libraries were prepared by the immunoSEQ multiplex PCR assay. For the multiplex PCR, a mixture combining 60 forward primers for TCR Vbeta segments and 13 reverse primers for TCR Jbeta segments was used. TCRdb holds this immuneACCESS table with in-frame rearrangements only. Some clones are missing; in checked studies, unresolved V genes explain under half, and the rest has no known cause. The sample table records roughly 100,000 clones; 77% of these occur just once. Together, the top ten hold less than 10% of the sample. The specimen sequenced was PBMCs. These receptors were collected from a female donor in good health and CMV-seronegative.

This clone was seen more than once but under ten times. V gene TRBV10-3 combines with J gene TRBJ1-1; TRBD1 matches at 7 bases. V shed 6 bases and J 2 bases; nucleotides not matched to a gene: 9. The germline gives CDR1 ENHRY, CDR2 SYGVKD. The CDR3 contains 15 residues. Written as DNA, the CDR3 is TGTGCCATCAGAATCCGGGACAGAGGAAACACTGAAGCTTTCTTT. Amino acids: CAIRIRDRGNTEAFF.

This clone has only a few counts. The gene calls are TRBV28 and TRBJ2-7, with unresolved D. Trimming shortened V by 2 bases and J by 4 bases, and 6 bases separated the two germline ends. The germline gives CDR1 MDHEN, CDR2 SYDVKM. This CDR3 comprises 12 residues. CDR3 amino acids: CASSLDTYEQYF. The CDR3, as DNA: TGTGCCAGCAGTTTAGACACATACGAGCAGTACTTC.

This chain links TRBV6-6 with TRBJ1-5, with D maybe TRBD1 (5 bases). Per the germline V gene, CDR1 is MNHNY and CDR2 is SVGAGI (reference sequence). The CDR3 contains 14 residues. Trimming stripped 7 bases from V and 0 bases from J, with 10 bases between. The CDR3 coding sequence is TGTGCCAGCACTCAGACAGATAGCAATCAGCCCCAGCATTTT. Translated: CASTQTDSNQPQHF.

The CDR3 spells CASSFGTGPNTDTQYF. The DNA for the CDR3 is TGTGCCAGCAGCTTCGGGACAGGCCCGAACACAGATACGCAGTATTTT. The V and J genes are TRBV7-3 and TRBJ2-3, with 8 bases identical to TRBD1. CDR3 size: 16 residues. In germline, CDR1 is SGHTA, CDR2 FQGTGA. The J segment lost 2 bases and the V segment lost 3 bases, leaving 7 bases of the junction unmatched.

The chain combines TRBV6-5 with TRBJ2-4; D perhaps matches TRBD2 (5 bases). The germline CDR1 and CDR2 sequences are MNHEY and SVGAGI. V was cut by 3 bases and J by 1 base, with 10 bases left in between. The CDR3 is 15 residues long. The CDR3: CASSYGGWAKNIQYF. The DNA of the CDR3 is TGTGCCAGCAGTTATGGAGGATGGGCCAAAAACATTCAGTACTTC.

This clone has only a few counts. This chain uses TRBV9 with TRBJ2-7; 7 bases are a match to TRBD2. The V gene end was trimmed by 0 bases and the J gene end by 5 bases; junction bases not matched to a gene: 8. Per germline, CDR1 SGDLS and CDR2 YYNGEE. This CDR3 is 15 amino acids long. CDR3 nucleotide sequence: TGTGCCAGCAGCGTAGGTGGCGGGAGTTTGGACGAGCAGTACTTC. This translates into CASSVGGGSLDEQYF.

The V gene is TRBV11-3, the J gene TRBJ1-2; D not certain. This CDR3 is 13 amino acids long. Deletions cut 5 bases from V and 5 bases from J, with 12 bases between. CDR1 SGHNT and CDR2 YENEEA come from the germline V gene. CDR3 coding DNA: TGTGCCAGCAGCCAAGGCCCTAGTTATGGCTACACCTTC. Translating gives CASSQGPSYGYTF.

This rearrangement joins TRBV19 to TRBJ2-4, with a possible D match to TRBD2 (6 bases). Germline loops: CDR1 LNHDA, CDR2 SQIVND (reference sequence). The CDR3 loop spans 16 amino acids. Trimming left V 1 base short and J 5 bases short, with 15 bases between. Written as DNA, the CDR3 is TGTGCCAGTAGTATAGCGCCAAGCGGGCCCCAAAACATTCAGTACTTC. Protein product: CASSIAPSGPQNIQYF.

The chain joins TRBV9 to TRBJ2-3, with 8 bases aligning to TRBD1. V lost 3 bases, J lost 3 bases, and 9 bases stayed unmatched. CDR3 length: 16 amino acids. The germline CDR1 and CDR2 sequences are SGDLS and YYNGEE. The CDR3 DNA sequence: TGTGCCAGCAGCGCAGTCAGGACAGGGATAACAGATACGCAGTATTTT. As protein: CASSAVRTGITDTQYF.

The chain combines TRBV5-1 with TRBJ2-1; 11 bases agree with TRBD2. V was pared by 0 bases and J by 7 bases, with 3 bases of the junction left unmatched. Germline CDR1 is SGHRS and CDR2 is YFSETQ. The length of the CDR3 is 15 residues. The CDR3 loop reads CASSLELAGANEQFF. CDR3 DNA sequence: TGCGCCAGCAGCTTGGAACTAGCGGGAGCGAATGAGCAGTTCTTC.

The chain carries TRBV11-3 and TRBJ2-3; D possibly corresponds to TRBD1 (5 bases). The CDR3 is 16 amino acids. V lost 5 bases and J 0 bases, leaving 15 bases between the germline ends. Germline CDR1 and CDR2: SGHNT and YENEEA. This chain's CDR3 is CASSPGQATSTDTQYF. The CDR3 nucleotides are TGTGCCAGCAGCCCAGGGCAGGCGACTAGCACAGATACGCAGTATTTT.

The chain recombines TRBV7-3 with TRBJ2-1, with TRBD2 matching over 14 bases. V dropped 5 bases and J dropped 8; count of bases not matched to a gene: 8. This CDR3 contains 16 residues. Germline values: CDR1 SGHTA, CDR2 FQGTGA. CDR3 in amino acids: CASSPGLAGGRDEQFF. The CDR3 DNA sequence: TGTGCCAGCAGCCCCGGACTAGCGGGAGGAAGGGATGAGCAGTTCTTC.

This chain connects TRBV6-6 to TRBJ2-7; 7 bases match TRBD2. The length of the CDR3 is 14 residues. Germline trimming cut 3 bases from V and 1 base from J; bases unmatched to any gene: 3. Germline CDR1 and CDR2: MNHNY and SVGAGI (reference sequence). CDR3: CASSYGRESYEQYF. In nucleotides, the CDR3 is TGTGCCAGCAGTTATGGGAGGGAATCCTACGAGCAGTACTTC.

The rearrangement joins TRBV15 to TRBJ2-1, with a possible D match to TRBD2 (6 bases). V lost 1 base to trimming and J lost 9 bases, with 22 bases between them. In germline, CDR1 is LNHNV, CDR2 YYDKDF (reference sequence). The CDR3 is made up of 17 amino acids. CDR3 in amino acids: CATSRAVGDSPLIEQFF. CDR3 DNA sequence: TGTGCCACCAGCAGAGCGGTGGGGGACTCCCCCCTTATTGAGCAGTTCTTC.

The J gene is TRBJ2-5, the V gene TRBV23-1; TRBD2 matches at 12 bases. TRBV23-1 is marked as an open reading frame, function uncertain. CDR3 length: 20 residues. V trimming: 3 bases; J trimming: 4 bases; junction bases outside the gene matches: 18. CDR3 protein: CASSHPRLHGGLAGGETQYF. CDR3 sequence (DNA): TGCGCCAGCAGTCACCCACGCCTCCACGGGGGACTAGCGGGCGGAGAGACCCAGTACTTC.

The V call is TRBV28, the J call TRBJ1-2, with 12 bases aligning to TRBD1. The length of the CDR3 is 14 residues. The germline V gene has CDR1 MDHEN and CDR2 SYDVKM. V gave up 4 bases and J gave up 8 bases; unmatched junction bases: 5. The CDR3 nucleotides are TGTGCCAGCAGTTCCGGGACAGGGGGCAGGGGCTACACCTTC. Protein sequence: CASSSGTGGRGYTF.

This clone appeared a few times. The chain uses TRBV28 and TRBJ2-1; the D is unclear. Trimming cost V 8 bases and J 8 bases, with 10 bases left between them. This CDR3 region has 11 residues. The germline CDR1 and CDR2 sequences are MDHEN and SYDVKM. The CDR3 region is CASVSRDEQFF. The CDR3 nucleotides are TGTGCCAGCGTAAGCCGGGATGAGCAGTTCTTC.

The rearrangement joins TRBV6-1 to TRBJ1-1, with 8 nucleotides matching TRBD1. After removal of 6 bases from V and 8 bases from J, the junction contained 8 bases not matched to a gene. The CDR3 totals 13 residues. The germline V gene has CDR1 MNHNS and CDR2 SASEGT. CDR3 bases: TGTGCCAGCAGCTTCCGACAGGGGACCGAAGCTTTCTTT. Protein product: CASSFRQGTEAFF.

This clone was observed a handful of times. This chain uses TRBV5-6 with TRBJ1-2; tentative D call: TRBD1 (6 bases). The length of the CDR3 is 17 residues. V was pared by 3 bases and J by 1 base, with 19 bases between. Germline-derived CDR1 and CDR2 are SGHDT and YYEEEE. The CDR3 reads CASSSGLGTNHNYGYTF. The DNA for the CDR3 is TGTGCCAGCAGCTCGGGGTTGGGGACAAATCATAACTATGGCTACACCTTC.